This is a list of T cell receptor beta chains from one sample in a study of cytomegalovirus exposure and HLA in healthy donors. TCRdb's table, derived via immunoSEQ multiplex PCR, lists solely in-frame clones and lacks some. The profile shows about 150,000 clones, approximately 80% of them singletons. The sequenced sample was PBMCs. These receptors were taken from a woman aged 18-29 years in good health and CMV-seronegative. Each CDR3 is given with its conserved first and last residue. A D gene is named only where the DNA matches it firmly. The listing skips clone size in some rows; elsewhere it reads once, few, many or a size class.

>TRBJ1-5|.|TRBV6-5|.
CASSLLTGSHQPQHF
TGTGCCAGCAGTTTACTTACAGGGTCCCATCAGCCCCAGCATTTT
>TRBJ1-3|.|TRBV5-4|.
CASSLAEAGSGNTIYF
TGTGCCAGCAGCTTGGCCGAGGCAGGGTCAGGAAACACCATATATTTT
>TRBJ1-3|.|TRBV19|.
CASKAGRNGNTIYF
TGTGCCAGTAAAGCAGGGAGGAATGGAAACACCATATATTTT
>TRBJ1-4|TRBD1|TRBV19|.
CASSGTGGPNEKLFF
TGTGCCAGTAGTGGAACAGGGGGCCCGAATGAAAAACTGTTTTTT
>TRBJ1-1|.|TRBV28|.
CASSSGRSVMNTEAFF
TGTGCCAGCAGCAGTGGTAGGAGTGTTATGAACACTGAAGCTTTCTTT
>TRBJ2-5|TRBD1|TRBV5-1|.
CASSSGQAGSMTQYF
TGCGCCAGCAGCTCGGGACAGGCCGGGTCTATGACCCAGTACTTC
>TRBJ2-6|.|TRBV7-9|few
CATGGANVLTF
TGTGCCACGGGGGGGGCCAACGTCCTGACTTTC
>TRBJ1-5|.|TRBV25-1|.
CASSDLAANQPQHF
TGTGCCAGCAGTGATTTGGCGGCTAATCAGCCCCAGCATTTT
>TRBJ2-2|TRBD1|TRBV13|.
CASSYRTGNGELFF
TGTGCCAGCAGCTATAGGACAGGGAACGGGGAGCTGTTTTTT
>TRBJ2-7|.|TRBV28|.
CASSEGAARPYEQYF
TGTGCCAGCAGCGAAGGGGCAGCGCGACCTTACGAGCAGTACTTC
>TRBJ2-2|.|TRBV15|.
CATSRDQLGAGELFF
TGTGCCACCAGCAGAGATCAGTTAGGAGCCGGGGAGCTGTTTTTT
>TRBJ1-1|TRBD1|TRBV23-1|.
CASSPQDRAPEAFF
TGCGCCAGCAGCCCGCAGGACAGGGCCCCTGAAGCTTTCTTT
>TRBJ1-4|TRBD1|TRBV6-5|.
CASREGGWNEKLFF
TGTGCCAGCAGGGAAGGGGGCTGGAATGAAAAACTGTTTTTT
>TRBJ1-1|.|TRBV20-1|.
CSAFTMRGAFF
TGCAGTGCTTTTACAATGCGAGGAGCTTTCTTT
>TRBJ2-3|.|TRBV14|.
CASSQERVTSDTQYF
TGTGCCAGCAGCCAAGAGAGGGTAACTTCAGATACGCAGTATTTT
>TRBJ2-7|.|TRBV19|.
CASSIDRETGWYEQYF
TGTGCCAGTAGTATAGATCGGGAGACAGGGTGGTACGAGCAGTACTTC
>TRBJ1-1|TRBD1|TRBV4-2|.
CASSQGTGIRTEAFF
TGTGCCAGCAGCCAAGGGACAGGGATAAGGACTGAAGCTTTCTTT
>TRBJ1-5|.|TRBV28|once
CASSFSGRGGSQHF
TGTGCCAGCAGTTTCAGTGGGCGCGGCGGGTCCCAGCATTTT
>TRBJ2-2|.|TRBV7-9|.
CASSYLSDTGELFF
TGTGCCAGCAGCTACCTTAGCGACACCGGGGAGCTGTTTTTT
>TRBJ1-1|TRBD1|TRBV6-5|.
CASSPQGLRTEAFF
TGTGCCAGCAGCCCACAGGGGCTGAGAACTGAAGCTTTCTTT
>TRBJ1-5|.|TRBV5-1|.
CASSVSGNQPQHF
TGCGCCAGCAGTGTCTCTGGCAATCAGCCCCAGCATTTT
>TRBJ2-7|TRBD1|TRBV2|.
CASTRDRYSYEQYF
TGTGCCAGCACCCGGGACAGGTACTCCTACGAGCAGTACTTC
>TRBJ1-6|TRBD1|TRBV11-2|.
CASRTDRERSPLHF
TGTGCCAGCAGAACCGACAGGGAGAGGTCACCCCTCCACTTT
>TRBJ2-2|.|TRBV6-4|.
CASKSDTGELFF
TGTGCCAGCAAGAGTGACACCGGGGAGCTGTTTTTT
>TRBJ1-2|TRBD1|TRBV6-1|.
CASSALDRVYGYTF
TGTGCCAGCAGTGCCCTGGACAGGGTCTATGGCTACACCTTC
>TRBJ2-3|TRBD1|TRBV7-8|.
CASSLNTGTGTMSTDTQYF
TGTGCCAGCAGCCTGAACACCGGGACAGGGACCATGAGCACAGATACGCAGTATTTT
>TRBJ2-3|TRBD2|TRBV7-9|.
CASSPRSGGDKPTQYF
TGTGCCAGCAGCCCCAGGAGCGGGGGGGATAAACCTACGCAGTATTTT
>TRBJ1-5|.|TRBV6-5|.
CASSPGAILRWPQHF
TGTGCCAGCAGTCCAGGGGCAATTCTTCGGTGGCCCCAGCATTTT
>TRBJ1-2|.|TRBV5-4|.
CASTSWRGRDYGYTF
TGTGCCAGCACCTCGTGGAGGGGAAGGGACTATGGCTACACCTTC